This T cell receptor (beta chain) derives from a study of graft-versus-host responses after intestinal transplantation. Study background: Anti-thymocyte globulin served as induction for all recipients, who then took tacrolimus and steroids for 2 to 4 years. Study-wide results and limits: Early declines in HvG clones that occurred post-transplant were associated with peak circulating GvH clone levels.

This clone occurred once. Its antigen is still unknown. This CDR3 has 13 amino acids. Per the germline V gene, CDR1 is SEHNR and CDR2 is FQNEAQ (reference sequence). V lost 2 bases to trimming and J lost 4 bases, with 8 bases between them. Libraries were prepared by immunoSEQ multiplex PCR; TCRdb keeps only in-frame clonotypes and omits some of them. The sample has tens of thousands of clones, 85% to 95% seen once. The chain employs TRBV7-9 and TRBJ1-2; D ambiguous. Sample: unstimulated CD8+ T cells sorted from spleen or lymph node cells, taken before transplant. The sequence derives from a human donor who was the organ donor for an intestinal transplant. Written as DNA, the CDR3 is TGTGCCAGCAGCTTAAAACAGATCTATGGCTACACCTTC. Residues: CASSLKQIYGYTF.